Listed below are T cell receptor beta chains from one sample, sequenced in a study of cytomegalovirus exposure and HLA in healthy donors. Some clones are missing from TCRdb's copy, which holds only in-frame ones; the method was immunoSEQ multiplex PCR. Here the sample spans approximately 200,000 clones, under 90% being singletons. The sequenced sample was PBMCs. The receptors here all came from a human donor in good health. Each CDR3 is given with its conserved first and last residue. A D gene is named only where the DNA matches it firmly. Clone size appears in some rows only: once, few, many, or a class for an expanded clone.

V: TRBV5-5
size: NA
D: TRBD1
J: TRBJ1-1
DNA: TGTGCCAGCAGCTTACAGGGGGACTCAGCTTTCTTT
CDR3: CASSLQGDSAFF

V: TRBV7-9
size: NA
D: TRBD1
J: TRBJ2-7
DNA: TGTGCCAGCAGCTTAGAAAGGACAGGGTACGAGCAGTACTTC
CDR3: CASSLERTGYEQYF

V: TRBV7-9
size: NA
D: TRBD2
J: TRBJ2-7
DNA: TGTGCCAGCGGCAGGACGGGACTAGCGGGAGGGGGTTCCTACGAGCAGTACTTC
CDR3: CASGRTGLAGGGSYEQYF

V: TRBV20-1
size: few
D: NA
J: TRBJ1-2
DNA: TGCAGTGCTGGGAGAGGCTACACCTTC
CDR3: CSAGRGYTF

V: TRBV19
size: NA
D: NA
J: TRBJ2-3
DNA: TGTGCCAGTGGCGGTAGCGGAAGCACAGATACGCAGTATTTT
CDR3: CASGGSGSTDTQYF

V: TRBV5-4
size: NA
D: NA
J: TRBJ2-1
DNA: TGTGCCAGCAGCTTGGGCGGGAATAGGGGATACAATGAGCAGTTCTTC
CDR3: CASSLGGNRGYNEQFF

V: TRBV29-1
size: NA
D: NA
J: TRBJ2-7
DNA: TGCAGCGTTCGGGGGAGCTCCTACGAGCAGTACTTC
CDR3: CSVRGSSYEQYF

V: TRBV28
size: once
D: TRBD1
J: TRBJ2-7
DNA: TGTGCCAGCAGCGCCGGGACAGCTCCCTACGAGCAGTACTTC
CDR3: CASSAGTAPYEQYF

V: TRBV2
size: NA
D: TRBD2
J: TRBJ2-7
DNA: TGTGCCAGCAGGGGGGGAGGGGCCTACGAGCAGTACTTC
CDR3: CASRGGGAYEQYF

V: TRBV10-3
size: NA
D: NA
J: TRBJ1-1
DNA: TGTGCCATCAGTGAGTACAGGGCGAACACTGAAGCTTTCTTT
CDR3: CAISEYRANTEAFF

V: TRBV28
size: NA
D: NA
J: TRBJ2-7
DNA: TGTGCCAGCAGTGTACAGGGATCTGAGGGGTACTTC
CDR3: CASSVQGSEGYF

V: TRBV7-9
size: NA
D: NA
J: TRBJ1-4
DNA: TGTGCCAGCAGCCCTAGCGGGAGGAAACTGTTTTTT
CDR3: CASSPSGRKLFF

V: TRBV28
size: NA
D: NA
J: TRBJ2-3
DNA: TGTGCCAGCACCCATGGAGGGCCGATAGATACGCAGTATTTT
CDR3: CASTHGGPIDTQYF

V: TRBV6-5
size: once
D: TRBD2
J: TRBJ2-7
DNA: TGTGCCAGCAGTCTTAGCGGGACCTCCTACGAGCAGTACTTC
CDR3: CASSLSGTSYEQYF

V: TRBV29-1
size: NA
D: NA
J: TRBJ1-1
DNA: TGCAGCGCGACGACAGTGAACACTGAAGCTTTCTTT
CDR3: CSATTVNTEAFF

V: TRBV25-1
size: NA
D: NA
J: TRBJ1-6
DNA: TGTGCCAGCAGTGAATTGAGGGATAATTCACCCCTCCACTTT
CDR3: CASSELRDNSPLHF

V: TRBV5-4
size: NA
D: TRBD1
J: TRBJ2-7
DNA: TGTGCCAGCAGCCCCTCTGGGACAGGCTTATACGAGCAGTACTTC
CDR3: CASSPSGTGLYEQYF

V: TRBV27
size: NA
D: NA
J: TRBJ2-5
DNA: TGTGCCAGCAGTGGGGTAGCGGACCTGCGGACCCAGTACTTC
CDR3: CASSGVADLRTQYF

V: TRBV19
size: NA
D: NA
J: TRBJ2-7
DNA: TGTGCCAGTAGTATAGCTCGGACTCCCCAGTACTTC
CDR3: CASSIARTPQYF

V: TRBV2
size: NA
D: TRBD2
J: TRBJ2-7
DNA: TGTGCCAGCAGGGAGACTAGCGGGACCCCCTACGAGCAGTACTTC
CDR3: CASRETSGTPYEQYF

V: TRBV11-3
size: once
D: NA
J: TRBJ2-1
DNA: TGTGCCAGCAGCTTAGGAGGTGGAGGGCCAGATGAGCAGTTCTTC
CDR3: CASSLGGGGPDEQFF

V: TRBV28
size: NA
D: NA
J: TRBJ1-6
DNA: TGTGCCAGCAGCCCCCCCCGCGGGCAATATTCACCCCTCCACTTT
CDR3: CASSPPRGQYSPLHF

V: TRBV6-5
size: NA
D: NA
J: TRBJ1-1
DNA: TGTGCCAGCAGGGAGGGAGGGTTAACTTTCTTT
CDR3: CASREGGLTFF

V: TRBV29-1
size: NA
D: NA
J: TRBJ2-2
DNA: TGCAGCGTTGTTGCAGTTTCCACCGGGGAGCTGTTTTTT
CDR3: CSVVAVSTGELFF

V: TRBV28
size: NA
D: TRBD2
J: TRBJ2-7
DNA: TGTGCCAGCAGTTGGGGGCGGCGGGAGGGGAGCTCCTACGAGCAGTACTTC
CDR3: CASSWGRREGSSYEQYF

V: TRBV28
size: NA
D: NA
J: TRBJ2-1
DNA: TGTGCCAGCAGGGGCGGGGCGGAAGCTGACAATGAGCAGTTCTTC
CDR3: CASRGGAEADNEQFF

V: TRBV11-2
size: once
D: TRBD2
J: TRBJ2-7
DNA: TGTGCCAGCAGCTGGGGGGGAGGGACCCGCTACGAGCAGTACTTC
CDR3: CASSWGGGTRYEQYF

V: TRBV29-1
size: NA
D: TRBD1
J: TRBJ1-5
DNA: TGCAGCACACGCTCCGGGACAGGGGACCAGCCCCAGCATTTT
CDR3: CSTRSGTGDQPQHF

V: TRBV4-2
size: once
D: NA
J: TRBJ2-7
DNA: TGTGCCAGCAGCCGGAGCCACTCCTCCTACGAGCAGTACTTC
CDR3: CASSRSHSSYEQYF

V: TRBV28
size: once
D: NA
J: TRBJ1-5
DNA: TGTGCCAGCAGCTCCAGTAGCAATCAGCCCCAGCATTTT
CDR3: CASSSSSNQPQHF

V: TRBV27
size: NA
D: NA
J: TRBJ2-1
DNA: TGTGCCAGCAGCCGAGGGAATCCCCCTCCCCAGTTCTTC
CDR3: CASSRGNPPPQFF

V: TRBV28
size: NA
D: TRBD2
J: TRBJ2-7
DNA: TGTGCCAGCAGTTTCCTCGGGGGGGAGGCCCTCTACGAGCAGTACTTC
CDR3: CASSFLGGEALYEQYF

V: TRBV6-6
size: few
D: NA
J: TRBJ1-5
DNA: TGTGCCAGCAGTTACTCGGAGGGGTATCAGCCCCAGCATTTT
CDR3: CASSYSEGYQPQHF

V: TRBV10-2
size: NA
D: NA
J: TRBJ2-5
DNA: TGCGCCAGCAACGCGGGGCAAGAGACCCAGTACTTC
CDR3: CASNAGQETQYF

V: TRBV28
size: NA
D: TRBD1
J: TRBJ2-3
DNA: TGTGCCAGCAGTAGTCGGACAGGGGGGCCAGATACGCAGTATTTT
CDR3: CASSSRTGGPDTQYF

V: TRBV21-1
size: NA
D: NA
J: TRBJ2-7
DNA: TGTGCCAGCAGCAAAGAAACTCCGAGACTCAAAATTCCCTTCTCCTACGAGCAGTACTTC
CDR3: CASSKETPRLKIPFSYEQYF

V: TRBV28
size: NA
D: TRBD2
J: TRBJ2-7
DNA: TGTGCCAGCAGCCACCCCGCGGGGGGGGTCTACGAGCAGTACTTC
CDR3: CASSHPAGGVYEQYF

V: TRBV2
size: NA
D: NA
J: TRBJ2-2
DNA: TGTGCCAGCAGTGAAGGGCGGGGGCCGGTCGGGGAGCTGTTTTTT
CDR3: CASSEGRGPVGELFF

V: TRBV4-2
size: NA
D: NA
J: TRBJ2-1
DNA: TGTGCCAGCAGCCAAGATCTGGGGCCATACAATGAGCAGTTCTTC
CDR3: CASSQDLGPYNEQFF

V: TRBV5-6
size: NA
D: NA
J: TRBJ2-7
DNA: TGTGCCAGCAGCTTTGTTAGCGGCTCCTACGAGCAGTACTTC
CDR3: CASSFVSGSYEQYF

V: TRBV28
size: NA
D: NA
J: TRBJ1-4
DNA: TGTGCCAGCAGTTTATCAGCAGGCGGGGGGGAAAAACTGTTTTTT
CDR3: CASSLSAGGGEKLFF

V: TRBV28
size: NA
D: NA
J: TRBJ1-2
DNA: TGTGCCAGCACCCAACGGAGCAGTCTCTATGGCTACACCTTC
CDR3: CASTQRSSLYGYTF

V: TRBV11-3
size: NA
D: NA
J: TRBJ2-5
DNA: TGTGCCAGCAGCTCATACGGGGATCAAGAGACCCAGTACTTC
CDR3: CASSSYGDQETQYF

V: TRBV7-9
size: NA
D: TRBD1
J: TRBJ2-7
DNA: TGTGCCAGCAGCCCGGACAGGATTGGTGTCCACGAGCAGTACTTC
CDR3: CASSPDRIGVHEQYF

V: TRBV19
size: NA
D: TRBD2
J: TRBJ2-3
DNA: TGTGCCAGCGCGCTGGGGAGCGGGAGAGGGAGCACAGATACGCAGTATTTT
CDR3: CASALGSGRGSTDTQYF